The 27 T cell receptor beta chains reported below all come from one sample, sequenced in a study of Graves' ophthalmopathy and Graves' hyperthyroidism. CDR3 regions of TCR beta were amplified from RNA transcripts. The first-round RT-PCR employed HTBI primers together with the Qiagen OneStep RT-PCR kit. A multiplex PCR was then performed as the second round. TCRdb recomputed calls from the multiplex PCR reads with MiXCR, one row per CDR3 protein. Among hundreds of thousands of distinct CDR3 sequences, roughly 40% were seen once, and the ten largest hold 44%. Sequencing used peripheral blood. These receptors were collected from an adult man with Graves' ophthalmopathy.

The rearrangement links TRBV6-1 to TRBJ1-4; D is unresolved. Germline V gene sequence: CDR1 MNHNS, CDR2 SASEGT. With 0 bases removed from V and 8 bases from J, the gap between germline ends came to 7 bases. The CDR3 covers 13 residues. CDR3 loop: CASSEAFPEKLFF. Written as DNA, the CDR3 is TGTGCCAGCAGTGAAGCTTTTCCGGAAAAACTGTTTTTT.

The rearrangement uses TRBV12-3 or TRBV12-4 and TRBJ1-2, with 7 nucleotides matching TRBD1. V was pared by 6 bases and J by 2 bases, with 6 bases of the junction left unmatched. CDR3 length equals 14 residues. The CDR3: CASSPGQQNYGYTF. CDR3 nucleotide sequence: TGTGCCAGCAGCCCGGGACAGCAAAACTATGGCTACACCTTC.

The J gene is TRBJ2-7, the V gene TRBV19; TRBD1 matches at 7 bases. Germline V CDR1 and CDR2: LNHDA, SQIVND (reference sequence). CDR3 length equals 16 residues. V gave up 1 base and J gave up 3 bases; unmatched junction bases: 9. The CDR3, as DNA: TGTGCCAGTAGTATAGCCCGGGACAGTCGAATCTACGAGCAGTACTTC. Its translation is CASSIARDSRIYEQYF.

This clonotype was seen only a few times. J is TRBJ2-5 and V is TRBV4-1; D possibly matches TRBD1 or TRBD2 (5 bases each). The CDR3 contains 14 residues. Per germline, CDR1 MGHRA and CDR2 YSYEKL. V was cut by 4 bases and J by 5 bases, with 14 bases left in between. DNA of the CDR3: TGCGCCAGCAGCCCCTCGGACACTAGGGAGACCCAGTACTTC. Translation gives CASSPSDTRETQYF.

This clonotype was recorded at least ten times. This rearrangement joins TRBV24-1 to TRBJ2-5, with D tentatively TRBD2 (5 bases). This CDR3 comprises 14 residues. Trimming removed 7 bases at V and 5 bases at J, with 16 bases between. Germline assignment: CDR1 KGHDR and CDR2 SFDVKD. The CDR3 here is CATSTGSAGETQYF. CDR3 coding DNA: TGTGCCACCAGCACCGGATCGGCGGGTGAGACCCAGTACTTC.

The CDR3 region has the DNA TGCAGCGTTGAACAGGGAGGATTCACTGAAGCTTTCTTT. Translation: CSVEQGGFTEAFF. V usage is TRBV29-1 and J usage is TRBJ1-1; D is possibly TRBD1 (5 bases). CDR3 length: 13 residues. CDR1 and CDR2 from the germline V gene are SQVTM and ANQGSEA. V dropped 2 bases and J dropped 4 bases, with 11 bases sitting between them.

This clonotype came up a few times. This chain joins TRBV7-9 and TRBJ1-2; D not certain. The CDR3 loop spans 15 amino acids. With 6 bases removed from V and 4 bases from J, the gap between germline ends came to 18 bases. CDR1 and CDR2 (germline): SEHNR, FQNEAQ (reference sequence). This chain's CDR3 is CASSLSEAEIYGYTF. As DNA, the CDR3 is TGTGCCAGCAGTTTATCAGAGGCGGAGATCTATGGCTACACCTTC.

The chain is built from TRBV19 and TRBJ1-5; the match to TRBD1 covers 7 bases. There are 15 residues in the CDR3. V trimming: 6 bases; J trimming: 2 bases; junction bases outside the gene matches: 7. Germline V CDR1 and CDR2: LNHDA, SQIVND (reference sequence). DNA of the CDR3: TGTGCCAGTAGCGAACAGGGGAGGCGCAATCAGCCCCAGCATTTT. Protein sequence: CASSEQGRRNQPQHF. Looking up the rest from reference TRBV19 and TRBJ1-5 gives the full variable domain: DGGITQSPKYLFRKEGQNVTLSCEQNLNHDAMYWYRQDPGQGLRLIYYSQIVNDFQKGDIAEGYSVSREKKESFPLTVTSAQKNPTAFYLCASSEQGRRNQPQHFGDGTRLSIL.

The J gene is TRBJ2-2, the V gene TRBV7-8; D is uncertain. The CDR3 is 15 amino acids. The V end lost 2 bases, the J end lost 4 bases, and 11 bases lay between the germline ends. Germline V CDR1 and CDR2: SGHVS, FQNEAQ. CDR3 protein: CASSLLGLTTGELFF. The CDR3 DNA sequence: TGTGCCAGCAGCTTATTGGGCCTGACCACCGGGGAGCTGTTTTTT.

At least ten counts were recorded for this clonotype. CDR3 DNA: TGTGCCATCAGTGAGTCGGACCAGGGTCACTATGGCTACACCTTC. Translating gives CAISESDQGHYGYTF. The chain recombines TRBV10-3 with TRBJ1-2; tentative D call: TRBD1 (5 bases). V was pared by 0 bases and J by 3 bases, with 11 bases between. CDR1 is ENHRY and CDR2 is SYGVKD in the germline V gene. The CDR3 runs to 15 residues.

This clonotype occurred a few times. J is TRBJ2-5 and V is TRBV20-1; TRBD2 might be the D (5 bases). This CDR3 has 11 amino acids. Germline V gives CDR1 DFQATT, CDR2 SNEGSKA (reference sequence). Trimming stripped 6 bases from V and 6 bases from J, with 11 bases between. DNA for the CDR3: TGCAGTGCCCCGACGGGGAAGACCCAGTACTTC. As protein: CSAPTGKTQYF.

This clonotype was seen a few times. The CDR3 bases are TGCGCCAGCAGCCAAGATGGGACAGGAGGCTACACCTTC. Translation gives CASSQDGTGGYTF. The rearrangement joins TRBV4-1 to TRBJ1-2, with TRBD1 identical over 8 bases. Looked up from germline, CDR1 is MGHRA and CDR2 is YSYEKL. This CDR3 has 13 amino acids. V was clipped by 0 bases and J by 8 bases; unmatched bases: 2.

As for this clonotype: One junction end disagrees with the germline gene, perhaps due to a read error. J is TRBJ2-6 and V is TRBV6-5; the match to TRBD2 covers 7 bases. The CDR3 loop spans 15 amino acids. In germline, CDR1 is MNHEY, CDR2 SVGAGI. This chain's CDR3 is CVSSLAGSGANVLTF. CDR3 DNA: TGTGTCAGCAGTTTAGCGGGTTCTGGGGCCAACGTCCTGACTTTC.

This chain connects TRBV25-1 to TRBJ1-1, with a weak D call TRBD1 (5 bases). With 8 bases removed from V and 3 bases from J, the gap between germline ends came to 16 bases. This CDR3 has 14 amino acids. Germline V lookup: CDR1 MGHDK, CDR2 SYGVNS. The CDR3 region has the DNA TGTGCCAGCGTCCGGACACCCTGGGACACTGAAGCTTTCTTT. It yields the protein CASVRTPWDTEAFF.

The rearrangement links TRBV15 to TRBJ1-1, with 7 bases aligning to TRBD1. Per germline, CDR1 LNHNV and CDR2 YYDKDF (reference sequence). This CDR3 comprises 13 residues. V lost 3 bases and J lost 7; bases outside the gene matches: 5. The CDR3 DNA reads as TGTGCCACCAGCAGCGGACAGGCCAATGAAGCTTTCTTT. Its translation: CATSSGQANEAFF.

V usage is TRBV10-3 and J usage is TRBJ2-2; 9 bases align to TRBD1. With V trimmed by 7 bases and J by 5 bases, 5 bases remained unmatched. Per germline, CDR1 ENHRY and CDR2 SYGVKD. There are 14 residues in the CDR3. For the CDR3, the DNA is TGTGCCATCACCGGACAGGGGCTGACCGGGGAGCTGTTTTTT. Translated, it gives CAITGQGLTGELFF.

The chain links TRBV25-1 to TRBJ2-5; tentative D call: TRBD1 (5 bases). V dropped 5 bases and J dropped 0 bases, with 16 bases sitting between them. Germline assignment: CDR1 MGHDK and CDR2 SYGVNS. The CDR3 spans 16 residues. CDR3 sequence: CASSPSGQVYQETQYF. CDR3 coding DNA: TGTGCCAGCAGTCCCTCCGGACAAGTTTACCAAGAGACCCAGTACTTC. The whole variable domain, filled in from reference TRBV25-1 and TRBJ2-5, reads EADIYQTPRYLVIGTGKKITLECSQTMGHDKMYWYQQDPGMELHLIHYSYGVNSTEKGDLSSESTVSRIRTEHFPLTLESARPSHTSQYLCASSPSGQVYQETQYFGPGTRLLVL.

A note on this clonotype: The germline gene is not matched at one end of the junction; a read error may be the cause. V and J are TRBV9 and TRBJ2-7, with D possibly being TRBD2 (6 bases). The CDR3 is 14 residues long. CDR1 and CDR2 from the germline V gene are SGDLS and YYNGEE. The CDR3 nucleotides are TGTGCCAGAAGCGTAGGGAGGACCTCCTACGAGCAGTACTTC. It specifies CARSVGRTSYEQYF.

The rearrangement uses TRBV29-1 and TRBJ2-7, with 8 nucleotides matching TRBD2. The end of the DNA aligns better with TRBJ2-1, so the J call may be wrong. Germline V gene sequence: CDR1 SQVTM, CDR2 ANQGSEA. This CDR3 spans 14 amino acids. This CDR3 is CSVDIGTRGDEQFF. DNA of the CDR3: TGCAGCGTTGATATTGGGACTAGGGGCGATGAGCAGTTCTTC.

This chain joins TRBV7-9 and TRBJ2-7; D is tentatively TRBD1 or TRBD2 (5 bases each). V was pared by 7 bases and J by 7 bases, with 17 bases between. This CDR3 contains 13 residues. Per germline, CDR1 SEHNR and CDR2 FQNEAQ (reference sequence). The chain's CDR3 is CASTFTGNREQYF. The CDR3 coding sequence is TGTGCCAGCACCTTCACGGGAAACAGGGAGCAGTACTTC.

In this sample, this clonotype turned up many times. This chain connects TRBV15 to TRBJ1-2, with D tentatively TRBD1 (6 bases). V was trimmed by 4 bases and J by 4 bases, leaving 10 bases between them. CDR3 size: 13 residues. Germline-derived CDR1 and CDR2 are LNHNV and YYDKDF (reference sequence). The CDR3 coding sequence is TGTGCCACCAGCACAACAGGGCGCTATGGCTACACCTTC. It translates to CATSTTGRYGYTF.

Ten or more counts support this clonotype. The DNA of the CDR3 is TGTGCCAGTATCACAATACATGGGTATAATCAGCCCCAGCATTTT. It specifies CASITIHGYNQPQHF. V is TRBV19 and J is TRBJ1-5; D is ambiguous. This CDR3 has 15 amino acids. V lost 7 bases and J lost 4, with 17 bases in between. CDR1 is LNHDA, CDR2 SQIVND, per germline (reference sequence).

The V call is TRBV11-1, the J call TRBJ1-4; 7 bases match TRBD1. After removal of 8 bases from V and 6 bases from J, the junction contained 15 bases not matched to a gene. The germline gives CDR1 SGHAT, CDR2 FQDESV (reference sequence). CDR3 length: 16 residues. The CDR3 reads CASSGSGGVEDEKLFF. For the CDR3, the DNA is TGTGCCAGCTCGGGTTCAGGGGGGGTCGAAGATGAAAAACTGTTTTTT.

A few counts support this clonotype. The chain has TRBV14 and TRBJ1-6; D uncertain. V was cut by 3 bases and J by 4 bases, with 7 bases left in between. This CDR3 comprises 14 residues. In germline, CDR1 is SGHDN, CDR2 FVKESK. CDR3: CASSQELYNSPLHF. CDR3 coding DNA: TGTGCCAGCAGCCAGGAGTTGTATAATTCACCCCTCCACTTT.

Details on this clonotype: Given a much more abundant clone one base away, this may be a read error. This sequence joins TRBV7-9 and TRBJ2-7, with 7 bases aligning to TRBD1. The germline V gene encodes CDR1 SEHNR and CDR2 FQNEAQ (reference sequence). This CDR3 contains 14 residues. The CDR3 protein is CASSTGQSSYEQCF. DNA for the CDR3: TGTGCCAGCAGCACGGGACAGAGCTCCTACGAGCAGTGCTTC.

This chain links TRBV6-5 with TRBJ2-6, with 7 nucleotides matching TRBD1. Germline loops: CDR1 MNHEY, CDR2 SVGAGI. CDR3 length: 14 amino acids. The J segment lost 4 bases and the V segment lost 8 bases, leaving 5 bases of the junction unmatched. The CDR3 is CASGKGAGANVLTF. CDR3 DNA: TGTGCCAGCGGGAAGGGGGCGGGGGCCAACGTCCTGACTTTC.

Remarks on this clonotype: Germline and junction disagree at one end, which may indicate a read error. The chain combines TRBV6-5 with TRBJ1-2, with 8 bases identical to TRBD1. The CDR3 contains 13 residues. The germline V gene encodes CDR1 MNHEY and CDR2 SVGAGI. CDR3 region: CTSSRTGGYGYTF. The CDR3 nucleotides read TGTACCAGCAGTCGAACAGGGGGCTATGGCTACACCTTC.